This paragraph covers one T cell receptor beta chain sequence. The data stem from a study of T cells in tuberculosis. Study summary: Samples predate treatment or fall within its first 7 days.

As for time point: new active TB diagnosis, blood taken before or within 7 days of starting treatment. The table came from immunoSEQ multiplex PCR; TCRdb's copy has only in-frame clones and leaves some out. The data show under 35,000 clones, about 91% seen once. V was cut by 1 base and J by 7 bases, with 15 bases left in between. CDR3 length: 15 residues. Per germline, CDR1 SGHNT and CDR2 YYREEE (reference sequence). The material sequenced was PBMCs, taken at tuberculosis diagnosis. This rearrangement joins TRBV5-4 to TRBJ1-3; tentatively, D is TRBD1 (6 bases). The clonotype comes from an adult with tuberculosis. Some clones in this sample may be carry-over from other donors' samples. The CDR3 reads CASSLRGAPSNTIYF. The CDR3 coding sequence is TGTGCCAGCAGCTTGCGGGGGGCGCCCTCTAACACCATATATTTT.